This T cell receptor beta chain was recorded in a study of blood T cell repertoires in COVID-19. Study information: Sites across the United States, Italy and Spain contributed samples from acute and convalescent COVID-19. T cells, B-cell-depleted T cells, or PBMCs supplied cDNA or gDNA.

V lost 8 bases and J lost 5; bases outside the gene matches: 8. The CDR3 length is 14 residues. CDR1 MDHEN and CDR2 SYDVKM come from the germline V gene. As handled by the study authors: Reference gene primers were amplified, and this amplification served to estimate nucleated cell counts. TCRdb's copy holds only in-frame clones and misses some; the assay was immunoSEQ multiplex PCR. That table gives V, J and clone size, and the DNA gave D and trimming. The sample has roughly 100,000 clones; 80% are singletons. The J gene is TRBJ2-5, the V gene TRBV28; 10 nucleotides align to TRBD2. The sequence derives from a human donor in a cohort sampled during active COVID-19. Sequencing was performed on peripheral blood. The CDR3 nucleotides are TGTGCCAGCTCGGAGCGGGAGGGCCTTGAGACCCAGTACTTC. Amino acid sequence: CASSEREGLETQYF. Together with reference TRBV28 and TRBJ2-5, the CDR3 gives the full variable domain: DVKVTQSSRYLVKRTGEKVFLECVQDMDHENMFWYRQDPGLGLRLIYFSYDVKMKEKGDIPEGYSVSREKKERFSLILESASTNQTSMYLCASSEREGLETQYFGPGTRLLVL.